These 16 T cell receptor beta chains were sequenced from one sample in a study of blood T cell dynamics during melanoma immunotherapy. Time point in this sample: week 3, after first cycle of checkpoint inhibitor. This table comes from immunoSEQ multiplex PCR, and its TCRdb copy is limited to in-frame clones, with some not included. The sample consists of fewer than 12,000 clones, around 87% of them appearing once. The specimen was blood, collected from a patient treated with checkpoint blockade. These receptors came from a human donor with melanoma.

The chain joins TRBV19 to TRBJ1-2, with D possibly matching TRBD1 (6 bases). Trimming shortened V by 5 bases and J by 3 bases, and 16 bases separated the two germline ends. This CDR3 is 15 amino acids long. Germline V gene data show CDR1 as LNHDA and CDR2 as SQIVND (reference sequence). This chain's CDR3 is CASSERGKLYYGYTF. The CDR3 DNA sequence: TGTGCCAGTAGTGAGAGGGGGAAGTTATACTATGGCTACACCTTC.

This clone was picked up one time. This sequence joins TRBV5-1 and TRBJ2-1; TRBD1 aligns across 11 bases. Looked up from germline, CDR1 is SGHRS and CDR2 is YFSETQ. Germline trimming cut 0 bases from V and 8 bases from J; bases unmatched to any gene: 7. The CDR3 runs 16 residues. The CDR3 DNA follows: TGCGCCAGCAGCTTGGCCGGACAGGGGGCGCGTGATGAGCAGTTCTTC. Amino acid sequence: CASSLAGQGARDEQFF.

The chain employs TRBV6-5 and TRBJ2-5; D is unclear. This CDR3 region has 11 residues. Trimming left V 5 bases short and J 5 bases short, with 6 bases between. Germline CDR1 reads MNHEY; CDR2 reads SVGAGI. The CDR3 DNA sequence: TGTGCCAGCAGTCCTGGGGAGACCCAGTACTTC. It is translated as CASSPGETQYF.

The gene calls are TRBV2 and TRBJ1-6, with TRBD1 identical over 7 bases. V shed 1 base and J 15 bases; nucleotides not matched to a gene: 6. Germline V CDR1 and CDR2: SNHLY, FYNNEI. This CDR3 spans 13 amino acids. DNA of the CDR3: TGTGCCAGCAGTGAAGGGGGGGGACAGTTCCTCCACTTT. It yields the protein CASSEGGGQFLHF.

The chain combines TRBV4-1 with TRBJ2-5; D is possibly TRBD1 (5 bases). Germline values: CDR1 MGHRA, CDR2 YSYEKL. Trimming took 0 bases from V and 6 from J, leaving 11 bases between them. This CDR3 contains 14 residues. The chain's CDR3 is CASSQDGARQTQYF. The CDR3 DNA reads TGCGCCAGCAGCCAAGATGGGGCGCGACAGACCCAGTACTTC.

The V and J genes are TRBV11-2 and TRBJ2-3; D not resolved. This CDR3 has 16 amino acids. Germline CDR1 and CDR2: SGHAT and FQNNGV. V was clipped by 1 base and J by 0 bases, with 11 bases between them. The CDR3 coding sequence is TGTGCCAGCAGCTTAGGCCTGATCTCTAGCACAGATACGCAGTATTTT. It codes for CASSLGLISSTDTQYF. Supplemented by reference TRBV11-2 and TRBJ2-3, the full variable domain reads EAGVAQSPRYKIIEKRQSVAFWCNPISGHATLYWYQQILGQGPKLLIQFQNNGVVDDSQLPKDRFSAERLKGVDSTLKIQPAKLEDSAVYLCASSLGLISSTDTQYFGPGTRLTVL.

The chain has TRBV10-3 and TRBJ2-1; unclear D gene. In germline, CDR1 is ENHRY, CDR2 SYGVKD. The CDR3 runs 13 residues. The V and J ends lost 3 bases and 5 bases respectively, with 8 bases between them. The CDR3 region has the DNA TGTGCCATCAGTGATAGCCGCAACAATGAGCAGTTCTTC. As protein: CAISDSRNNEQFF.

The rearrangement links TRBV6-5 to TRBJ1-2; 7 bases are a match to TRBD1. Germline assignment: CDR1 MNHEY and CDR2 SVGAGI. The CDR3 is 15 amino acids. Trimming took 6 bases from V and 5 from J; bases not matched to a gene: 12. The chain's CDR3 is CASSSGRDRSYGYTF. CDR3 DNA sequence: TGTGCCAGCAGCTCGGGCCGGGACAGATCGTATGGCTACACCTTC.

J is TRBJ2-7 and V is TRBV6-5; possible D gene TRBD1, 6 bases. CDR1 MNHEY and CDR2 SVGAGI come from the germline V gene. Trimming took off 0 bases at V and 4 bases at J, with 10 bases between the two ends. This CDR3 has 14 residues. The CDR3 region is CASSYSHREYEQYF. The CDR3 region has the DNA TGTGCCAGCAGTTACTCGCACAGGGAATACGAGCAGTACTTC.

This sequence joins TRBV6-1 and TRBJ1-4; no clear D gene. This CDR3 has 15 residues. The V gene's germline CDR1 is MNHNS and CDR2 SASEGT. The V gene lost 6 bases and the J gene lost 0 bases, with 11 bases spanning the gap. CDR3 sequence (DNA): TGTGCCAGCAGAGCTGGAACTGCAACTAATGAAAAACTGTTTTTT. Translation gives CASRAGTATNEKLFF.

V usage is TRBV7-3 and J usage is TRBJ2-3; 7 nucleotides match TRBD1. The V gene's germline CDR1 is SGHTA and CDR2 FQGTGA. V gave up 5 bases and J gave up 2 bases; unmatched junction bases: 4. This CDR3 is 14 amino acids long. DNA of the CDR3: TGTGCCAGCAGCGCCACAGGGGCCACAGATACGCAGTATTTT. Translated: CASSATGATDTQYF. Supplemented by reference TRBV7-3 and TRBJ2-3, the full variable domain reads GAGVSQTPSNKVTEKGKYVELRCDPISGHTALYWYRQSLGQGPEFLIYFQGTGAADDSGLPNDRFFAVRPEGSVSTLKIQRTERGDSAVYLCASSATGATDTQYFGPGTRLTVL.

This chain uses TRBV9 with TRBJ2-3; the D gene is possibly TRBD2 (6 bases). Germline lookup yields CDR1 SGDLS and CDR2 YYNGEE. The CDR3 runs 17 residues. Trimming cost V 4 bases and J 0 bases, with 18 bases left between them. CDR3 coding DNA: TGTGCCAGCAGCTCGGGGAGTTCGGGGACTAGCACAGATACGCAGTATTTT. Translated, it gives CASSSGSSGTSTDTQYF.

This chain connects TRBV11-3 to TRBJ2-5; D not certain. V lost 0 bases and J lost 5, with 7 bases in between. The CDR3 covers 13 residues. Germline CDR1 SGHNT, CDR2 YENEEA. The DNA of the CDR3 is TGTGCCAGCAGCTTAGATGTAGGGGAGACCCAGTACTTC. It codes for CASSLDVGETQYF.

This rearrangement joins TRBV21-1 to TRBJ2-7. TRBV21-1 has pseudogene status. This CDR3 region has 10 residues. The CDR3 region has the DNA TGTGCCAGCAGCAGCTACGAGCAGTACTTC. This codes for CASSSYEQYF.

This chain uses TRBV21-1 with TRBJ2-5; TRBD1 is the table's D call, not checked against the DNA. TRBV21-1 represents a pseudogene. The CDR3 loop spans 14 amino acids. CDR3 nucleotide sequence: TGTGCCAGCAGCTCGAACAGCTCACAAGAGACCCAGTACTTC. Protein product: CASSSNSSQETQYF.

This sequence joins TRBV6-6 and TRBJ1-1; no clear D gene. V was pared by 5 bases and J by 4 bases, with 11 bases between. Germline V CDR1 and CDR2: MNHNY, SVGAGI (reference sequence). This CDR3 comprises 13 residues. The CDR3: CASSTAGGTEAFF. CDR3 nucleotide sequence: TGTGCCAGCAGTACCGCAGGTGGCACTGAAGCTTTCTTT.